This T cell receptor (beta chain) derives from a study of blood T cell repertoires in COVID-19. Assay: immunoSEQ multiplex PCR; the TCRdb copy retains only in-frame clones and omits some. Of 90,000 or so clones listed, approximately 87% are singletons. This CDR3 region has 13 residues. Germline V gene sequence: CDR1 KGHDR, CDR2 SFDVKD. V was shortened by 4 bases and J by 10 bases, with 13 bases between the two germline ends. J is TRBJ2-1 and V is TRBV24-1; D is perhaps TRBD2 (6 bases). This clonotype was obtained from a human donor in a cohort sampled during active COVID-19. Sequencing input: peripheral blood. The CDR3 loop is CATSERGRGEQFF. For the CDR3, the DNA is TGTGCCACCAGTGAGCGGGGCCGAGGGGAGCAGTTCTTC.